This record covers a single T cell receptor beta chain. Method: immunoSEQ multiplex PCR; TCRdb's copy keeps in-frame clones and lacks some. The sample contains around 700,000 clones, about 90% of which appear only once. This sample is part of a study of shared clonotypes between healthy human individuals. Cells designated naive CD8 were CD45RO-negative and were positively selected for CCR7, with terminally differentiated effector memory CD45RA+ cells excluded. Sequenced sample: naive CD8+ T cells sorted from blood. This sequence originates from a man aged 25 to 40 in good health.

As DNA, the CDR3 is TGCGCCAGCAGCCAAGTTGGGACTAGCGGTTACGAGCAGTACTTC. Residues: CASSQVGTSGYEQYF. The chain recombines TRBV4-3 with TRBJ2-7; 11 nucleotides align to TRBD2. Per germline, CDR1 LGHNA and CDR2 YSLEER. The CDR3 extends over 15 amino acids. V was clipped by 1 base and J by 4 bases; unmatched bases: 3.